Each of the 21 T cell receptor beta chains below was sequenced from the same sample in a study of neurological immune-mediated disorders. TCRdb re-called the 5' RACE reads with MiXCR, one entry per CDR3 protein. The data contain tens of thousands of distinct CDR3 sequences, more than 6.5% of them singletons. The specimen was PBMCs. The receptor set was obtained from a woman in her 40s in good health.

The table lists this clonotype with many counts. The rearrangement links TRBV27 to TRBJ2-7; no clear D gene. CDR3 length: 14 amino acids. Germline values: CDR1 MNHEY, CDR2 SMNVEV (reference sequence). The V gene lost 6 bases and the J gene lost 0 bases, with 12 bases spanning the gap. Written as DNA, the CDR3 is TGTGCCAGCAGCCTCTTACGGACCTCCTACGAGCAGTACTTC. This encodes CASSLLRTSYEQYF.

Note on this clonotype: Just one base apart from a much larger clone, this may be a read error. This sequence joins TRBV30 and TRBJ1-5; no reliable D call. The CDR3 extends over 15 amino acids. Germline V CDR1 and CDR2: GTSNPN, SVGIG (reference sequence). CDR3 region: CAWSVRRVEAQPQNF. The CDR3, as DNA: TGTGCCTGGAGTGTAAGGAGGGTCGAGGCTCAGCCCCAGAATTTT. Full variable domain (rest looked up from reference TRBV30 and TRBJ1-5): SQTIHQWPATLVQPVGSPLSLECTVEGTSNPNLYWYRQAAGRGLQLLFYSVGIGQISSEVPQNLSASRPQDRQFILSSKKLLLSDSGFYLCAWSVRRVEAQPQNFGDGTRLSIL.

This clonotype was seen repeatedly, ten times or more. This chain connects TRBV5-1 to TRBJ2-7, with D tentatively TRBD1 or TRBD2 (5 bases each). Germline CDR1 reads SGHRS; CDR2 reads YFSETQ. The CDR3 has 15 amino acids. V dropped 1 base and J dropped 5 bases, with 16 bases sitting between them. The CDR3 nucleotides are TGCGCCAGCAGCTTGCCCGGAGCTGGGGGAAACGAGCAGTACTTC. Its protein product is CASSLPGAGGNEQYF.

With regard to this clonotype: This may arise from a read error, as a much more abundant clone is one base away. The chain uses TRBV7-9 and TRBJ2-3; D gene ambiguous. Germline values: CDR1 SEHNR, CDR2 FQNEAQ (reference sequence). The CDR3 is 11 amino acids. Here the CDR3 DNA reads TGTGCCAGAAGCTTATTCTCTACGCAGTATTTT. Its translation: CARSLFSTQYF.

This clonotype has ten or more counts. The J gene is TRBJ2-2, the V gene TRBV12-3 or TRBV12-4, with D unclear. There are 18 residues in the CDR3. V lost 6 bases, J lost 0 bases, and 20 bases lay in between. The CDR3 coding sequence is TGTGCCAGCAGCCTTGGGCTCCAACGCATAGCGAACACCGGGGAGCTGTTTTTT. It translates to CASSLGLQRIANTGELFF.

This clonotype has a count of ten or more. The rearrangement joins TRBV12-3 or TRBV12-4 to TRBJ1-1; 9 bases line up with TRBD1. CDR3 length: 13 amino acids. V dropped 5 bases and J dropped 4; count of bases not matched to a gene: 2. This CDR3 reads CASSRTGATEAFF. In DNA form, the CDR3 reads TGTGCCAGCAGTCGGACAGGGGCCACTGAAGCTTTCTTT.

This clonotype was detected only a few times. The rearrangement uses TRBV30 and TRBJ1-2; D perhaps matches TRBD1 (6 bases). Deletions cut 5 bases from V and 2 bases from J, with 9 bases between. The CDR3 contains 12 residues. CDR1 GTSNPN and CDR2 SVGIG come from the germline V gene (reference sequence). The CDR3: CAWGGANYGYTF. CDR3 nucleotide sequence: TGTGCCTGGGGGGGCGCGAACTATGGCTACACCTTC. Full variable domain (rest looked up from reference TRBV30 and TRBJ1-2): SQTIHQWPATLVQPVGSPLSLECTVEGTSNPNLYWYRQAAGRGLQLLFYSVGIGQISSEVPQNLSASRPQDRQFILSSKKLLLSDSGFYLCAWGGANYGYTFGSGTRLTVV.

This clonotype was recorded many times. CDR3 DNA: TGCGCCAGCAGCCAGTACGGGACAGGGAGTAGCACAGATACGCAGTATTTT. Its protein product is CASSQYGTGSSTDTQYF. This rearrangement joins TRBV4-1 to TRBJ2-3; 9 nucleotides match TRBD1. CDR1 MGHRA and CDR2 YSYEKL come from the germline V gene. V trimming: 3 bases; J trimming: 0 bases; junction bases outside the gene matches: 7. This CDR3 has 17 residues.

This clonotype was picked up many times. The rearrangement links TRBV5-1 to TRBJ2-7; 8 nucleotides align to TRBD1. V trimming: 2 bases; J trimming: 5 bases; junction bases outside the gene matches: 3. There are 13 residues in the CDR3. The germline gives CDR1 SGHRS, CDR2 YFSETQ. The CDR3: CASSLATGDEQYV. The CDR3 coding sequence is TGCGCCAGCAGCTTAGCGACAGGGGACGAGCAGTACGTC.

V gene TRBV27 combines with J gene TRBJ2-1; TRBD2 matches 8 bases. CDR3 length: 16 amino acids. Per the germline V gene, CDR1 is MNHEY and CDR2 is SMNVEV (reference sequence). J was trimmed by 5 bases and V by 2 bases; bases with no gene match: 8. The chain's CDR3 is CASSLPSSGPNNEQFF. The CDR3 region has the DNA TGTGCCAGCAGTTTACCTTCTAGCGGGCCTAACAATGAGCAGTTCTTC.

This clonotype was picked up many times. This chain joins TRBV3-1 and TRBJ1-2; 9 bases fit TRBD1. In germline, CDR1 is LGHDT, CDR2 YNNKEL (reference sequence). After removal of 4 bases from V and 4 bases from J, the junction contained 7 bases not matched to a gene. The CDR3 is 15 amino acids. The CDR3 sequence is CASSPQQGASYGYTF. The CDR3 bases are TGTGCCAGCAGCCCTCAACAGGGGGCGAGCTATGGCTACACCTTC.

Ten or more counts support this clonotype. The chain recombines TRBV7-9 with TRBJ2-1, with 8 bases matching TRBD2. The germline V gene encodes CDR1 SEHNR and CDR2 FQNEAQ (reference sequence). The CDR3 consists of 17 residues. V was clipped by 5 bases and J by 10 bases; unmatched bases: 19. The DNA of the CDR3 is TGTGCCAGCAGCCTGATCACGACTAGCGCCTACTTGGGGGAGCAGTTCTTC. Translated: CASSLITTSAYLGEQFF.

This clonotype was counted ten times or more. Here the CDR3 reads CASSEGRGHSYEQYV. The CDR3 coding sequence is TGTGCCAGCAGTGAAGGCAGGGGGCACTCCTACGAGCAGTACGTC. V gene TRBV2 combines with J gene TRBJ2-7; 8 bases match TRBD1. The CDR3 totals 15 residues. Germline CDR1 SNHLY, CDR2 FYNNEI. Trimming at V came to 1 base and at J to 0 bases, leaving 2 bases not matched to a gene.

This clonotype appeared many times. The chain has TRBV20-1 and TRBJ2-5, with 7 bases fitting TRBD2. J was trimmed by 2 bases and V by 7 bases; bases with no gene match: 7. The CDR3 is made up of 13 amino acids. Germline V gene sequence: CDR1 DFQATT, CDR2 SNEGSKA (reference sequence). CDR3 region: CSVAGLPQETQYF. DNA of the CDR3: TGCAGTGTAGCGGGCCTCCCTCAAGAGACCCAGTACTTC.

This clonotype was counted many times. The chain links TRBV28 to TRBJ1-5, with 9 bases matching TRBD1. This CDR3 spans 14 amino acids. CDR1 is MDHEN, CDR2 SYDVKM, per germline. V trimming: 4 bases; J trimming: 5 bases; junction bases outside the gene matches: 3. The CDR3 protein is CASSWGQGDQPQHF. DNA for the CDR3: TGTGCCAGCAGTTGGGGACAGGGAGATCAGCCCCAGCATTTT.

This clonotype was found many times. The V gene is TRBV6-1, the J gene TRBJ1-1, with D possibly TRBD1 on 6 matching bases. The CDR3 is 14 residues long. Trimming stripped 5 bases from V and 1 base from J, with 11 bases between. Germline CDR1 is MNHNS and CDR2 is SASEGT. CDR3: CASSYQGSNTEAFF. The CDR3 DNA follows: TGTGCCAGCAGTTATCAGGGGTCGAACACTGAAGCTTTCTTT.

In the case of this clonotype: No conserved phenylalanine or tryptophan is present at the end of the CDR3, so a read error is the likely explanation. No DNA is shown, since the ends of the CDR3 on it are uncertain; the CDR3 is the one TCRdb lists. The chain links TRBV20-1 to TRBJ2-7; TRBD1 is the table's D call, not checked against the DNA. The CDR3 sequence runs 12 residues, both termini included. Germline V lookup: CDR1 DFQATT, CDR2 SNEGSKA (reference sequence). The CDR3 is CSARDPAMGVFI.

This chain links TRBV11-2 with TRBJ1-2; D is unresolved. V was trimmed by 4 bases and J by 1 base, leaving 13 bases between them. CDR3 size: 15 residues. In germline, CDR1 is SGHAT, CDR2 FQNNGV. CDR3: CASSSRTPVNYGYTF. The CDR3 bases are TGTGCCAGCAGCTCTAGGACGCCGGTTAACTATGGCTACACCTTC.

This clonotype was found many times. The rearrangement joins TRBV5-1 to TRBJ2-6; the match to TRBD1 covers 7 bases. Germline CDR1 SGHRS, CDR2 YFSETQ. V dropped 0 bases and J dropped 0; count of bases not matched to a gene: 6. The CDR3 is 18 amino acids. CDR3 in DNA: TGCGCCAGCAGCTTGGACACAGGGGCGAACTCTGGGGCCAACGTCCTGACTTTC. Its protein is CASSLDTGANSGANVLTF.

This clonotype was counted many times. V gene TRBV20-1 combines with J gene TRBJ1-4, with a tentative D call TRBD1 (5 bases). There are 16 residues in the CDR3. V lost 0 bases to trimming and J lost 5 bases, with 16 bases between them. CDR1 DFQATT and CDR2 SNEGSKA come from the germline V gene (reference sequence). CDR3: CSARDSRLTVNEKLFF. The CDR3 DNA follows: TGCAGTGCTAGAGATTCCCGACTGACAGTAAATGAAAAACTGTTTTTT.

This clonotype was picked up many times. V is TRBV3-1 and J is TRBJ1-1; a weak D match, TRBD1 (5 bases). V dropped 4 bases and J dropped 1 base, with 7 bases sitting between them. The germline gives CDR1 LGHDT, CDR2 YNNKEL (reference sequence). The CDR3 is 13 residues long. The CDR3 DNA follows: TGTGCCAGCAGCCCTCAGGGGAACACTGAAGCTTTCTTT. Translating it yields CASSPQGNTEAFF.